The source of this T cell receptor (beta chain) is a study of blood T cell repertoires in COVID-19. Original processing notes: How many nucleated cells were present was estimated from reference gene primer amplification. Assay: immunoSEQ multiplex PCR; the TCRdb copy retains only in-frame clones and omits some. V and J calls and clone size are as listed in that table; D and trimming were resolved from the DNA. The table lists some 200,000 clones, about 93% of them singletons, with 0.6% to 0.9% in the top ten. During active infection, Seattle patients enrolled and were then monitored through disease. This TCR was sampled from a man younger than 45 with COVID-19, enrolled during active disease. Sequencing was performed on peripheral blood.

For the CDR3, the DNA is TGCGCCAGCAGTGAGGATCCAGGGGGGAATTCACCCCTCCACTTT. As protein: CASSEDPGGNSPLHF. The V call is TRBV10-1, the J call TRBJ1-6; 7 nucleotides agree with TRBD1. The CDR3 runs 15 residues. Unmatched junction bases numbered 5, after V lost 2 bases and J lost 7 bases. Germline CDR1 and CDR2: WNHNN and SYGVQD (reference sequence).